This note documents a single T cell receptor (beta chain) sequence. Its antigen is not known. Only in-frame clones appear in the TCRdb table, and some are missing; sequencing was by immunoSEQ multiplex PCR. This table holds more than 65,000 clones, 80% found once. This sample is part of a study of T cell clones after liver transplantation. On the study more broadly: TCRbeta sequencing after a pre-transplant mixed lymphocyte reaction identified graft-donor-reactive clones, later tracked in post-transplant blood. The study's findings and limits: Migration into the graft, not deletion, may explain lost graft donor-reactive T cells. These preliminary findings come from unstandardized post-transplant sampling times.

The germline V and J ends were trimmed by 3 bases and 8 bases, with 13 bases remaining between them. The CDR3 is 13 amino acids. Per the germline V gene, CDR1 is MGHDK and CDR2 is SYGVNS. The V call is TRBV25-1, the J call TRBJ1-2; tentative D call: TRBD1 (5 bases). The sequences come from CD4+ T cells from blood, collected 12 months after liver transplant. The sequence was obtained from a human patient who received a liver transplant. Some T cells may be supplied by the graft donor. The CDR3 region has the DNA TGTGCCAGCAGTGACCGCGGACAAGGGGGCTACACCTTC. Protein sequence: CASSDRGQGGYTF.